These 25 T cell receptor beta chains were all obtained from the same sample, sequenced in a study of T cells in Graves' hyperthyroidism and ophthalmopathy. The source material, RNA transcripts, was used to amplify TCR beta CDR3 regions. HTBI primers were employed in a first-round RT-PCR of the TCR CDR3. Each CDR3 protein gets one entry after TCRdb re-called the multiplex PCR reads with MiXCR. The repertoire holds hundreds of thousands of distinct CDR3 sequences, with around 21% as singletons. The sequenced sample was blood. Receptors were obtained from a young man with Graves' ophthalmopathy.

This clonotype was found many times. V is TRBV5-1 and J is TRBJ2-1; 8 bases are shared with TRBD2. The trim removed 6 bases at V and 8 bases at J, leaving 13 bases unmatched. Germline assignment: CDR1 SGHRS and CDR2 YFSETQ. CDR3 length: 15 residues. The CDR3 sequence is CASTHPSGRSDEQFF. Here the CDR3 DNA reads TGCGCCAGCACACATCCGAGCGGGAGAAGCGATGAGCAGTTCTTC.

The V gene is TRBV19, the J gene TRBJ2-1; D gene unclear. The CDR3 loop spans 13 amino acids. Germline values: CDR1 LNHDA, CDR2 SQIVND (reference sequence). V lost 1 base and J lost 6, with 7 bases in between. The CDR3 protein is CASSIAAANEQFF. DNA of the CDR3: TGTGCCAGTAGTATAGCGGCAGCCAATGAGCAGTTCTTC.

The chain recombines TRBV7-8 with TRBJ1-1; 11 nucleotides line up with TRBD1. Germline V gives CDR1 SGHVS, CDR2 FQNEAQ. Trimming cost V 5 bases and J 5 bases; bases outside gene matches: 13. CDR3 length equals 17 residues. As DNA, the CDR3 is TGTGCCAGCAGCACCTATAGTGTTGGGACAGGGGGAACTGAAGCTTTCTTT. Residues: CASSTYSVGTGGTEAFF.

The V call is TRBV20-1, the J call TRBJ2-7; TRBD2 matches at 12 bases. The trim removed 4 bases at V and 4 bases at J, leaving 5 bases unmatched. The germline V gene encodes CDR1 DFQATT and CDR2 SNEGSKA (reference sequence). The CDR3 has 14 amino acids. The CDR3 loop is CSATLAGGLYEQYF. CDR3 coding DNA: TGCAGTGCTACACTAGCGGGAGGCCTATACGAGCAGTACTTC.

This clonotype was observed many times. The V call is TRBV24-1, the J call TRBJ2-3, with a weak D call TRBD1 (5 bases). Deletions cut 3 bases from V and 1 base from J, with 13 bases between. The germline gives CDR1 KGHDR, CDR2 SFDVKD. The CDR3 has 16 residues. CDR3 amino acids: CATSDAKGVGTDTQYF. CDR3 DNA sequence: TGTGCCACCAGTGATGCCAAAGGGGTTGGCACAGATACGCAGTATTTT.

On this clonotype: Since a much larger clone is just one base distant, this may be a read error. This chain joins TRBV11-2 and TRBJ1-3; D uncertain. Germline V gene lookup returns CDR1 SGHAT and CDR2 FQNNGV. V gave up 0 bases and J gave up 2 bases, with 14 bases separating them. CDR3 length: 17 residues. CDR3 residues: CASSLEAVRTPGNTIYF. CDR3 DNA: TGTGCCAGCAGCTTAGAGGCGGTCCGGACTCCTGGAAACACCATATATTTT.

This clonotype appeared a few times. The chain has TRBV28 and TRBJ2-7, with D unclear. Looked up from germline, CDR1 is MDHEN and CDR2 is SYDVKM. This CDR3 spans 13 amino acids. The V end was cut by 5 bases, the J end by 5 bases, with 13 bases between. The chain's CDR3 is CASSLPHGDEQYF. The CDR3, as DNA: TGTGCCAGCAGTCTTCCACATGGCGACGAGCAGTACTTC.

The V and J genes are TRBV11-3 and TRBJ2-1; perhaps D is TRBD1 or TRBD2 (5 bases each). There are 13 residues in the CDR3. Per the germline V gene, CDR1 is SGHNT and CDR2 is YENEEA. The germline V and J ends were trimmed by 6 bases and 13 bases, with 19 bases remaining between them. DNA for the CDR3: TGTGCCAGCAGTCAGGAAATCCAGGGAGAACAGTTCTTC. Encoded protein: CASSQEIQGEQFF.

The V call is TRBV29-1, the J call TRBJ1-1; D call uncertain. CDR3 length: 13 amino acids. V was shortened by 4 bases and J by 1 base, with 10 bases between the two germline ends. Germline CDR1 reads SQVTM; CDR2 reads ANQGSEA. In DNA, the CDR3 is TGCAGCGTTGTACCCAGGTGGAACACTGAAGCTTTCTTT. Translated, it gives CSVVPRWNTEAFF.

The chain links TRBV7-2 to TRBJ2-3, with TRBD2 matching over 8 bases. CDR1 and CDR2 from the germline V gene are SGHTA and FQGNSA. The CDR3 is made up of 15 amino acids. V was pared by 5 bases and J by 2 bases, with 6 bases of the junction left unmatched. The CDR3 here is CASSQVAGNTDTQYF. The CDR3 region has the DNA TGTGCCAGCAGCCAAGTAGCGGGGAACACAGATACGCAGTATTTT.

This chain links TRBV27 with TRBJ2-1; D not resolved. V gave up 6 bases and J gave up 5 bases, with 11 bases separating them. Germline assignment: CDR1 MNHEY and CDR2 SMNVEV (reference sequence). The CDR3 totals 13 residues. The CDR3 nucleotides read TGTGCCAGCAGGGCTTTTGGTAACAATGAGCAGTTCTTC. This translates into CASRAFGNNEQFF.

V is TRBV28 and J is TRBJ2-5, with 9 bases aligning to TRBD2. Germline V gives CDR1 MDHEN, CDR2 SYDVKM. The CDR3 covers 16 residues. Losses at the gene ends were 9 bases for V and 2 bases for J; bases not matched to a gene: 13. The chain's CDR3 is CASVPWASGNQETQYF. The CDR3 DNA follows: TGTGCCAGTGTCCCCTGGGCTAGCGGGAATCAAGAGACCCAGTACTTC.

A word on this clonotype: Since a much larger clone is just one base distant, this may be a read error. V gene TRBV27 combines with J gene TRBJ2-5; D may be TRBD2 (6 bases). V was clipped by 8 bases and J by 7 bases, with 11 bases between them. Looked up from germline, CDR1 is MNHEY and CDR2 is SMNVEV (reference sequence). This CDR3 is 11 amino acids long. CDR3 sequence: CASWRRGTQYF. CDR3 DNA sequence: TGTGCCAGCTGGCGGAGGGGGACCCAGTACTTC.

V usage is TRBV30 and J usage is TRBJ1-5, with 10 bases identical to TRBD1. Germline V lookup: CDR1 GTSNPN, CDR2 SVGIG (reference sequence). V was clipped by 1 base and J by 3 bases; unmatched bases: 3. This CDR3 contains 15 residues. CDR3 nucleotide sequence: TGTGCCTGGAGTGGACAGGGGGCGAACAATCAGCCCCAGCATTTT. It codes for CAWSGQGANNQPQHF.

The chain uses TRBV29-1 and TRBJ2-5; D call uncertain. This CDR3 contains 15 residues. Germline loops: CDR1 SQVTM, CDR2 ANQGSEA. V lost 1 base to trimming and J lost 5 bases, with 17 bases between them. Written as DNA, the CDR3 is TGCAGCGTTGAAGTCCCGGGTGCCACGAGGGAGACCCAGTACTTC. It specifies CSVEVPGATRETQYF.

This clonotype was observed at least ten times. This sequence joins TRBV11-2 and TRBJ2-1, with D possibly matching TRBD2 (6 bases). Trimming stripped 2 bases from V and 7 bases from J, with 18 bases between. Germline V gives CDR1 SGHAT, CDR2 FQNNGV. The CDR3 contains 16 residues. The CDR3 coding sequence is TGTGCCAGCAGCTTATATCGATGGGGGGAGAGGAATGAGCAGTTCTTC. It codes for CASSLYRWGERNEQFF.

The gene calls are TRBV6-1 and TRBJ2-7; the D gene could be TRBD1 or TRBD2 (6 bases each). Germline-derived CDR1 and CDR2 are MNHNS and SASEGT. V was shortened by 6 bases and J by 2 bases, with 17 bases between the two germline ends. The CDR3 has 15 amino acids. CDR3: CASRKADSGPYEQYF. Here the CDR3 DNA reads TGTGCCAGCAGGAAAGCGGACAGCGGGCCCTACGAGCAGTACTTC.

This clonotype came up a few times. J is TRBJ2-2 and V is TRBV12-3 or TRBV12-4, with TRBD2 matching over 14 bases. V shed 0 bases and J 5 bases; nucleotides not matched to a gene: 2. This CDR3 region has 17 residues. The DNA for the CDR3 is TGTGCCAGCAGTTTAGCCGGACTAGCGGGAGGTACCGGGGAGCTGTTTTTT. It yields the protein CASSLAGLAGGTGELFF.

This clonotype was observed at least ten times. The chain couples TRBV28 to TRBJ2-3; 14 bases fit TRBD2. This CDR3 spans 19 amino acids. CDR1 and CDR2 from the germline V gene are MDHEN and SYDVKM. With V trimmed by 5 bases and J by 5 bases, 15 bases remained unmatched. DNA of the CDR3: TGTGCCAGCAGTATGACTAGCGGGAGGGCCATTCCGGGGGGAGATACGCAGTATTTT. This gives the protein CASSMTSGRAIPGGDTQYF.

Ten or more counts support this clonotype. CDR3 in DNA: TGTGCCAGCAGTGAAGGATTGATAGGGGACACCGGGGAGCTGTTTTTT. This encodes CASSEGLIGDTGELFF. This chain uses TRBV2 with TRBJ2-2; tentative D call: TRBD1 (5 bases). The CDR3 length is 16 residues. CDR1 is SNHLY, CDR2 FYNNEI, per germline. V was shortened by 1 base and J by 3 bases, with 12 bases between the two germline ends.

This chain joins TRBV14 and TRBJ2-1, with D perhaps TRBD2 (6 bases). Per the germline V gene, CDR1 is SGHDN and CDR2 is FVKESK. V gave up 3 bases and J gave up 0 bases, with 12 bases separating them. The CDR3 totals 16 residues. The CDR3 DNA follows: TGTGCCAGCAGCCACATGCTAGCGTACTCCTACAATGAGCAGTTCTTC. It specifies CASSHMLAYSYNEQFF. Full variable domain (outside the CDR3, taken from reference TRBV14 and TRBJ2-1): EAGVTQFPSHSVIEKGQTVTLRCDPISGHDNLYWYRRVMGKEIKFLLHFVKESKQDESGMPNNRFLAERTGGTYSTLKVQPAELEDSGVYFCASSHMLAYSYNEQFFGPGTRLTVL.

In this sample, this clonotype turned up many times. J is TRBJ1-4 and V is TRBV28; possibly TRBD1 for D (5 bases). The CDR3 has 15 amino acids. V dropped 6 bases and J dropped 8 bases, with 19 bases sitting between them. The germline gives CDR1 MDHEN, CDR2 SYDVKM. The CDR3 nucleotides read TGTGCCAGCAGCGCAAACCCAGGGCGGGGAGAAAAACTGTTTTTT. It specifies CASSANPGRGEKLFF. Full variable domain (missing parts from reference TRBV28 and TRBJ1-4): DVKVTQSSRYLVKRTGEKVFLECVQDMDHENMFWYRQDPGLGLRLIYFSYDVKMKEKGDIPEGYSVSREKKERFSLILESASTNQTSMYLCASSANPGRGEKLFFGSGTQLSVL.

This sequence joins TRBV28 and TRBJ2-5; 11 nucleotides line up with TRBD2. In germline, CDR1 is MDHEN, CDR2 SYDVKM. This CDR3 contains 19 residues. J gave up 6 bases and V 4 bases, and 19 bases lay outside the gene matches. The CDR3 DNA reads as TGTGCCAGCAGTTCCCCCACTAGCGGGAGAGGATTCCGTGGGCAGACCCAGTACTTC. It yields the protein CASSSPTSGRGFRGQTQYF.

This clonotype was counted between two and nine times. The V and J genes are TRBV5-1 and TRBJ1-2, with 8 bases that match TRBD1. The V gene end was trimmed by 3 bases and the J gene end by 8 bases; junction bases not matched to a gene: 6. The CDR3 totals 13 residues. Germline CDR1 reads SGHRS; CDR2 reads YFSETQ. The CDR3: CASSSDRAPGYTF. In DNA form, the CDR3 reads TGCGCCAGCAGCTCGGACAGGGCCCCGGGCTACACCTTC.

This clonotype was counted a few times. The chain employs TRBV20-1 and TRBJ2-1, with D perhaps matching TRBD2 (5 bases). The CDR3 loop spans 11 amino acids. Trimming took 0 bases from V and 11 from J, leaving 8 bases between them. Germline loops: CDR1 DFQATT, CDR2 SNEGSKA (reference sequence). The CDR3 nucleotides are TGCAGTGCTAGAGATAGGGAGAAGCAGTTCTTC. Its protein product is CSARDREKQFF.